The 10 T cell receptor beta chains below come from one sample, sequenced in a study of blood T cell repertoires in COVID-19. TCRdb's table, derived via immunoSEQ multiplex PCR, lists solely in-frame clones and lacks some. The sample holds over 120,000 clones, roughly 88% seen once. The sequenced material came from peripheral blood. These receptors originate from a man aged 60 to 69 with active or convalescent COVID-19.

The rearrangement links TRBV7-9 to TRBJ2-1, with 7 bases matching TRBD2. CDR3 length equals 15 residues. Germline assignment: CDR1 SEHNR and CDR2 FQNEAQ (reference sequence). V lost 3 bases, J lost 6 bases, and 8 bases stayed unmatched. The CDR3 here is CASSFSAGTINEQFF. The CDR3 DNA reads as TGTGCCAGCAGCTTCTCGGCCGGGACTATCAATGAGCAGTTCTTC.

J is TRBJ2-7 and V is TRBV9; TRBD1 aligns across 9 bases. Germline V gives CDR1 SGDLS, CDR2 YYNGEE. J lost 6 bases, V lost 4 bases, and 5 bases had no gene match. The CDR3 has 13 amino acids. CDR3 in amino acids: CASSTGQGGEQYV. In DNA form, the CDR3 reads TGTGCCAGCAGCACGGGACAGGGCGGCGAGCAGTACGTC.

The chain links TRBV7-9 to TRBJ1-1; TRBD1 agrees at 11 bases. CDR3 length equals 15 residues. Per the germline V gene, CDR1 is SEHNR and CDR2 is FQNEAQ (reference sequence). V was pared by 2 bases and J by 5 bases, with 4 bases of the junction left unmatched. CDR3 in amino acids: CASSLLGQGVTEAFF. CDR3 bases: TGTGCCAGCAGCTTATTGGGACAGGGGGTAACTGAAGCTTTCTTT.

V and J are TRBV7-8 and TRBJ2-7, with 10 bases lining up with TRBD2. V dropped 6 bases and J dropped 3; count of bases not matched to a gene: 8. Germline V gives CDR1 SGHVS, CDR2 FQNEAQ. This CDR3 spans 15 amino acids. The CDR3 DNA reads TGTGCCAGCAGAAGGACTAGCGGAGGCGGCTACGAGCAGTACGTC. Protein: CASRRTSGGGYEQYV.

The chain joins TRBV3-1 (or the pseudogene TRBV3-2) to TRBJ2-3, with TRBD2 matching 11 bases. The length of the CDR3 is 16 residues. The ends lost 4 bases at V and 4 bases at J; junction bases unmatched: 7. Per the germline V gene, CDR1 is LGHDT and CDR2 is YNNKEL (reference sequence). The CDR3 region is CASSLVDSGRADTQYF. CDR3 nucleotide sequence: TGTGCCAGCAGCCTGGTCGATAGCGGGAGGGCAGATACGCAGTATTTT.

This CDR3 is CASSGAGSYNEQFF. DNA of the CDR3: TGTGCCAGCAGCGGCGCGGGGTCCTACAATGAGCAGTTCTTC. The chain couples TRBV11-3 to TRBJ2-1; tentative D call: TRBD2 (6 bases). There are 14 residues in the CDR3. From germline, CDR1 is SGHNT and CDR2 YENEEA. V dropped 5 bases and J dropped 1 base, with 9 bases sitting between them.

The rearrangement links TRBV14 to TRBJ1-2; D gene unclear. Between the trimmed V and J ends, which lost 1 base and 4 bases, there was a span of 4 bases. Germline CDR1 is SGHDN and CDR2 is FVKESK. The CDR3 runs 12 residues. The CDR3 DNA is TGTGCCAGCAGCCAAGCGTCCTATGGCTACACCTTC. It encodes CASSQASYGYTF.

This chain connects TRBV27 to TRBJ1-1, with 7 bases that match TRBD1. This CDR3 is 15 amino acids long. The J segment lost 3 bases and the V segment lost 6 bases, leaving 10 bases of the junction unmatched. Germline-derived CDR1 and CDR2 are MNHEY and SMNVEV (reference sequence). The CDR3 sequence is CASSYNRGADTEAFF. The CDR3 DNA follows: TGTGCCAGCAGCTATAACAGGGGTGCGGACACTGAAGCTTTCTTT.

This chain uses TRBV7-2 with TRBJ2-7; 9 bases line up with TRBD1. Trimming removed 5 bases from V and 2 bases from J; junction bases left unmatched: 4. Germline loops: CDR1 SGHTA, CDR2 FQGNSA. The CDR3 is 14 amino acids. CDR3 sequence reads: CASSPTGGPYEQYF. CDR3 coding DNA: TGTGCCAGCAGCCCAACAGGGGGCCCCTACGAGCAGTACTTC.

The chain uses TRBV5-1 and TRBJ1-1, with 10 bases lining up with TRBD1. CDR3 length: 14 residues. CDR1 is SGHRS and CDR2 is YFSETQ in the germline V gene. V dropped 5 bases and J dropped 5; count of bases not matched to a gene: 6. This chain's CDR3 is CASRGGQGRTEAFF. The CDR3 region has the DNA TGCGCCAGCAGGGGGGGACAGGGGAGAACTGAAGCTTTCTTT.